Shown below are 26 T cell receptor beta chains from a single sample sequenced in a study of response to subunit inactivated influenza vaccine (dated by TCRdb to about 2018). The library was made by RT-PCR. The data were produced on an Illumina HiSeq 2500. The raw public reads went through TCRdb reprocessing: fastp at Q25, MiXCR clone calling, in-frame beta chains kept. Identical CDR3 proteins give one entry, which carries the most common genes and DNA. The sample profile shows about 570,000 distinct CDR3 sequences; roughly 10% of them were found once. 9.5% to 11% of the sample rests with the top ten. A further study also used this sample, focusing on T cells expressing NK-cell markers. As described in the second report: The TCR beta cDNA libraries were made using 5'RACE template switching, a step that added both a universal primer site and unique molecular identifiers.

The sample consisted of PBMCs from blood, taken on the day of vaccination. The source is a middle-aged man who received an inactivated influenza vaccine. Donor details come from another sample of the same person, matched by shared clones.

This clonotype was seen many times. The gene calls are TRBV6-5 and TRBJ2-6; no reliable D call. The CDR3 extends over 14 amino acids. The germline V gene encodes CDR1 MNHEY and CDR2 SVGAGI. Between the trimmed V and J ends, which lost 4 bases and 1 base, there was a span of 5 bases. CDR3 in amino acids: CASSWQSGANVLTF. CDR3 coding DNA: TGTGCCAGCAGTTGGCAGTCTGGGGCCAACGTCCTGACTTTC.

The J gene is TRBJ2-3, the V gene TRBV7-6; D not resolved. This CDR3 spans 14 amino acids. Germline V lookup: CDR1 SGHVS, CDR2 FNYEAQ. Trimming shortened V by 3 bases and J by 6 bases, and 13 bases separated the two germline ends. The CDR3 DNA reads as TGTGCCAGCAGCTTTCGAGGCCCACCCGATACGCAGTATTTT. Translated, it gives CASSFRGPPDTQYF. The full variable domain, completed using reference TRBV7-6 and TRBJ2-3, is GAGVSQSPRYKVTKRGQDVALRCDPISGHVSLYWYRQALGQGPEFLTYFNYEAQQDKSGLPNDRFSAERPEGSISTLTIQRTEQRDSAMYRCASSFRGPPDTQYFGPGTRLTVL.

V is TRBV4-1 and J is TRBJ2-3, with 8 bases fitting TRBD1. V was pared by 4 bases and J by 1 base, with 7 bases of the junction left unmatched. This CDR3 comprises 16 residues. Looked up from germline, CDR1 is MGHRA and CDR2 is YSYEKL. The CDR3 reads CASSPWSGQGTDTQYF. CDR3 coding DNA: TGCGCCAGCAGCCCCTGGTCGGGACAGGGCACAGATACGCAGTATTTT.

This clonotype has at least ten counts. This chain links TRBV12-3 or TRBV12-4 with TRBJ2-3; unclear D gene. This CDR3 comprises 15 residues. V was cut by 5 bases and J by 2 bases, with 14 bases left in between. CDR3 in DNA: TGTGCCAGCAGTCACTCCGGACCTGACACAGATACGCAGTATTTT. Translated, it gives CASSHSGPDTDTQYF.

The DNA of the CDR3 is TGTGCCAGCAGCCAAGCCCGAAGGGAAGAGACCCAGTACTTC. Protein sequence: CASSQARREETQYF. V is TRBV14 and J is TRBJ2-5; the D is unclear. Germline V gene sequence: CDR1 SGHDN, CDR2 FVKESK. The CDR3 has 14 amino acids. V lost 1 base to trimming and J lost 3 bases, with 9 bases between them.

The chain combines TRBV20-1 with TRBJ2-3, with 11 bases that match TRBD2. Germline CDR1 is DFQATT and CDR2 is SNEGSKA (reference sequence). With V trimmed by 3 bases and J by 6 bases, 17 bases remained unmatched. The CDR3 sequence is 18 residues long. The CDR3 reads CSARGDGTSGSMLDTQYF. CDR3 nucleotides: TGCAGTGCTAGGGGGGATGGGACTAGCGGCTCCATGCTCGATACGCAGTATTTT.

This chain links TRBV20-1 with TRBJ2-3; perhaps TRBD2 as D (6 bases). This CDR3 is built from 13 residues. The germline CDR1 and CDR2 sequences are DFQATT and SNEGSKA (reference sequence). Trimming removed 3 bases from V and 2 bases from J, with 9 bases in between. The CDR3: CSASRDFTDTQYF. The CDR3 DNA reads TGCAGTGCTAGTCGGGACTTCACAGATACGCAGTATTTT.

This clonotype was found many times. This sequence joins TRBV30 and TRBJ2-7; tentative D call: TRBD2 (5 bases). Germline loops: CDR1 GTSNPN, CDR2 SVGIG (reference sequence). The CDR3 runs to 14 residues. The germline V and J ends were trimmed by 1 base and 2 bases, with 12 bases remaining between them. In DNA, the CDR3 is TGTGCCTGGAGTGACAGACTACCCCCCTACGAGCAGTACTTC. It translates to CAWSDRLPPYEQYF.

This clonotype was seen once. The chain combines TRBV7-9 with TRBJ2-5; the D is unclear. V lost 5 bases to trimming and J lost 5 bases, with 12 bases between them. This CDR3 spans 13 amino acids. Germline V CDR1 and CDR2: SEHNR, FQNEAQ (reference sequence). CDR3 DNA sequence: TGTGCCAGCAGCCGAAGTGAGGTCGAGACCCAGTACTTC. Protein: CASSRSEVETQYF.

This chain links TRBV5-4 with TRBJ2-1; tentative D call: TRBD2 (5 bases). This CDR3 contains 13 residues. V was trimmed by 0 bases and J by 10 bases, leaving 11 bases between them. CDR1 and CDR2 from the germline V gene are SGHNT and YYREEE (reference sequence). The CDR3 sequence is CASSLVTRGEQFF. For the CDR3, the DNA is TGTGCCAGCAGCTTGGTGACCCGAGGGGAGCAGTTCTTC.

This clonotype came up many times. This chain links TRBV20-1 with TRBJ2-1, with D unresolved. Germline values: CDR1 DFQATT, CDR2 SNEGSKA (reference sequence). The CDR3 loop spans 11 amino acids. V shed 3 bases and J shed 6 bases, with 6 bases lying between them. The CDR3 region has the DNA TGCAGTGCTAGGGGCGCCAATGAGCAGTTCTTC. Its protein product is CSARGANEQFF.

The sample holds a few counts of this clonotype. This chain uses TRBV5-5 with TRBJ2-3; 9 nucleotides align to TRBD2. This CDR3 spans 17 amino acids. From germline, CDR1 is SGHKS and CDR2 YYEKEE (reference sequence). V lost 3 bases and J lost 0; bases outside the gene matches: 8. CDR3 DNA sequence: TGTGCCAGCAGCTGGATAGCGGGGGACACTAGCACAGATACGCAGTATTTT. Residues: CASSWIAGDTSTDTQYF.

The V gene is TRBV30, the J gene TRBJ2-1; D perhaps matches TRBD1 (6 bases). V gave up 2 bases and J gave up 1 base, with 18 bases separating them. Per germline, CDR1 GTSNPN and CDR2 SVGIG (reference sequence). The length of the CDR3 is 17 residues. The DNA of the CDR3 is TGTGCCTGGAGTTCCAGGGGTAGCCGCAATTCCTACAATGAGCAGTTCTTC. Amino acid sequence: CAWSSRGSRNSYNEQFF.

This chain connects TRBV20-1 to TRBJ1-6, with D hard to call. Germline assignment: CDR1 DFQATT and CDR2 SNEGSKA (reference sequence). The germline V and J ends were trimmed by 3 bases and 7 bases, with 10 bases remaining between them. This CDR3 spans 13 amino acids. The CDR3, as DNA: TGCAGTGCTAGTCGGGAGGGAAATTCACCCCTCCACTTT. Translation: CSASREGNSPLHF.

The sample holds a few counts of this clonotype. The J gene is TRBJ2-5, the V gene TRBV5-1; D call uncertain. Germline CDR1 and CDR2: SGHRS and YFSETQ. V was pared by 0 bases and J by 0 bases, with 18 bases between. The CDR3 spans 18 residues. Written as DNA, the CDR3 is TGCGCCAGCAGCTTGGCCGGATACGCCGAGTCTTACCAAGAGACCCAGTACTTC. It specifies CASSLAGYAESYQETQYF.

J is TRBJ1-5 and V is TRBV25-1, with 7 bases identical to TRBD1. Germline lookup yields CDR1 MGHDK and CDR2 SYGVNS. The CDR3 is 14 amino acids. Losses at the gene ends were 4 bases for V and 2 bases for J; bases not matched to a gene: 2. The CDR3 region is CASSGTGRNQPQHF. The CDR3 DNA follows: TGTGCCAGCAGTGGGACAGGCCGCAATCAGCCCCAGCATTTT.

This clonotype was counted only a few times. The chain links TRBV9 to TRBJ1-4; tentatively, D is TRBD1 (6 bases). CDR3 size: 14 residues. Trimming took 2 bases from V and 5 from J, leaving 10 bases between them. Germline CDR1 reads SGDLS; CDR2 reads YYNGEE. The CDR3 DNA sequence: TGTGCCAGCAGCGTCGCACAGGGCAATGAAAAACTGTTTTTT. Translating gives CASSVAQGNEKLFF.

The rearrangement joins TRBV5-1 to TRBJ2-3; 10 nucleotides match TRBD2. Germline CDR1 reads SGHRS; CDR2 reads YFSETQ. The V gene end was trimmed by 0 bases and the J gene end by 5 bases; junction bases not matched to a gene: 3. The CDR3 loop spans 15 amino acids. The DNA of the CDR3 is TGCGCCAGCAGCTTGGCCAGCGGGGGGGAAGATACGCAGTATTTT. It specifies CASSLASGGEDTQYF. Full variable domain (missing parts from reference TRBV5-1 and TRBJ2-3): KAGVTQTPRYLIKTRGQQVTLSCSPISGHRSVSWYQQTPGQGLQFLFEYFSETQRNKGNFPGRFSGRQFSNSRSEMNVSTLELGDSALYLCASSLASGGEDTQYFGPGTRLTVL.

This clonotype was counted many times. V usage is TRBV5-1 and J usage is TRBJ2-7; D is uncertain. This CDR3 spans 12 amino acids. Between the trimmed V and J ends, which lost 2 bases and 4 bases, there was a span of 7 bases. CDR1 is SGHRS, CDR2 YFSETQ, per germline. The CDR3 nucleotides are TGCGCCAGCAGCTTTACTGGGTACGAGCAGTACTTC. Protein product: CASSFTGYEQYF.

This sequence joins TRBV12-3 or TRBV12-4 and TRBJ1-5; tentative D call: TRBD1 (5 bases). The CDR3 runs 15 residues. V lost 8 bases and J 0 bases, leaving 14 bases between the germline ends. CDR3: CASGWGSYSNQPQHF. The CDR3 region has the DNA TGTGCCAGCGGGTGGGGGAGCTATAGCAATCAGCCCCAGCATTTT.

This clonotype has just a few counts. The gene calls are TRBV10-2 and TRBJ2-5, with 11 bases that match TRBD1. Trimming took 5 bases from V and 5 from J; bases not matched to a gene: 1. Germline CDR1 reads WSHSY; CDR2 reads SAAADI. The CDR3 contains 13 residues. DNA for the CDR3: TGCGCCAGCAGTTGGGACAGGGGGGAGACCCAGTACTTC. Its protein product is CASSWDRGETQYF.

The chain links TRBV29-1 to TRBJ1-5; TRBD1 might be the D (5 bases). V was cut by 4 bases and J by 4 bases, with 14 bases left in between. There are 14 residues in the CDR3. The germline V gene has CDR1 SQVTM and CDR2 ANQGSEA. The CDR3 coding sequence is TGCAGCGTTGCCGGGGGGAGTGGGAATCAGCCCCAGCATTTT. This codes for CSVAGGSGNQPQHF.

This clonotype was seen more than once but under ten times. The chain joins TRBV7-6 to TRBJ2-3; 9 bases fit TRBD1. The CDR3 is 15 amino acids. Germline assignment: CDR1 SGHVS and CDR2 FNYEAQ. V dropped 7 bases and J dropped 1; count of bases not matched to a gene: 6. The CDR3 nucleotides are TGTGCCAGCATCTCGGGACAGGGAGGCACAGATACGCAGTATTTT. As protein: CASISGQGGTDTQYF.

The chain combines TRBV5-1 with TRBJ2-2, with 9 bases matching TRBD2. The CDR3 sequence is 18 residues long. The germline CDR1 and CDR2 sequences are SGHRS and YFSETQ. Trimming cost V 5 bases and J 5 bases; bases outside gene matches: 16. CDR3 DNA sequence: TGCGCCAGCAGTCAACGAGCGGGGGGTCGGCTCCGAACCGGGGAGCTGTTTTTT. Its protein is CASSQRAGGRLRTGELFF.

The chain is built from TRBV7-8 and TRBJ2-1, with 11 bases lining up with TRBD1. The ends lost 7 bases at V and 9 bases at J; junction bases unmatched: 8. Germline V gene lookup returns CDR1 SGHVS and CDR2 FQNEAQ. The CDR3 covers 14 residues. This CDR3 reads CASTVGQGAGEQFF. The CDR3 DNA reads TGTGCCAGCACCGTCGGACAGGGGGCCGGTGAGCAGTTCTTC.

This sequence joins TRBV24-1 and TRBJ2-7; D is possibly TRBD2 (6 bases). CDR3 length equals 18 residues. Between the trimmed V and J ends, which lost 1 base and 1 base, there was a span of 19 bases. The germline V gene encodes CDR1 KGHDR and CDR2 SFDVKD. The CDR3 protein is CATSDLEDYRGESYEQYF. CDR3 DNA: TGTGCCACCAGTGATTTAGAAGACTATCGCGGGGAATCCTACGAGCAGTACTTC.